This T cell receptor (beta chain) was captured by sequencing in a study of T cell responses to AZD1222 COVID-19 vaccine (dated by TCRdb to the early 2020s). Some background on the complete study: AZD1222 recipients with second doses at about 4 weeks or about 12 weeks were pooled, because spike-specific TCR depth and breadth did not differ between schedules. TCR sequencing covered some 240 trial participants: roughly 200 given two doses of AZD1222 and around 26 given two doses of MenACWY control vaccine. Trial participants were enrolled by age into subgroups of 18-55, 56-69 and 70-plus years, and around 140, 26 and 57 TCR-sequenced participants, respectively, were included in these subgroups. Overall study results and their limits: Reportedly, close to half of the unique spike-specific TCRs recognized epitopes lying outside the regions that are mutated in the B.1.351 and B.1.1.7 variants. Most participants were white British and females outnumbered males, and the authors suggested that clonal diversity may have been underestimated. In the small 56-69-year group, the increase in depth fell short of significance, most likely because of low power. A significant rise in spike-specific TCR breadth and depth was observed after two AZD1222 doses relative to day 0 and relative to MenACWY recipients. Conclusions about previously exposed vaccinees are limited, since just a handful of AZD1222 recipients were seropositive for SARS-CoV-2 at baseline. Vaccine-associated CD4 TCRs spanned the whole spike protein, with dominant responses in regions 160-218 and 743-854. No day 14 peak-response samples were available, so repertoires were characterized only after the peak T cell response.

Comments on this clone: There is no known antigen for this receptor. One base away there is no much larger clone; base qualities are not given.

The CDR3 has 15 amino acids, counting the end cysteine and phenylalanine. The only DNA kept is the CDR3, 45 bases in frame from the first base. From V the trimming removes 0 bases and from J it removes 6 bases, while the gene matches leave 7 bases of the junction unaccounted for. The germline V gene encodes CDR1 MGHRA and CDR2 YSYEKL. The CDR3 regions of human TCRbeta chains were subjected to immunosequencing. In the source study's methods: TCRs in the repertoires were matched against a reference library of SARS-CoV-2-specific TCRs that had been generated with the MIRA antigen-specificity platform. Breadth was defined as the fraction of unique TCRs that were SARS-CoV-2-associated. Depth was defined as the fraction of total T cells that were SARS-CoV-2-associated. Each spike-specific TCR was assigned to its reactive spike region and to a CD4 or CD8 class using the MIRA data. Log10-transformed breadth and depth values were compared by one-way ANOVA with Sidak's multiple comparisons tests. In its TCRdb copy, this immuneACCESS table keeps in-frame sequences only and misses some clones. Where compared with another copy, unresolved V genes explain less than half of these, and the others have no known cause. The DNA gave D and trimming, while V, J and clone size come from that table. Counted in this sample were 75,000 to 100,000 clones; around 90% of them appeared once. Approximately 5.5% of the sample is held by the ten biggest clonotypes.

The time point label here, explained by the study, means: baseline before first vaccination. The vaccinee samples were drawn from two UK trials, COV001 and COV002, one of which was a single-blind randomized controlled phase 2/3 trial testing AZD1222 (ChAdOx1 nCoV-19) in healthy adults. Trial participant PBMC samples were collected at day 0 and day 28 after the second dose for TCRbeta chain sequencing. Recombination joined TRBV4-1 with TRBJ2-7; 8 bases in the middle match TRBD2. This TCR was sampled from an adult in good health. Sample: peripheral blood, taken on day 0 of AZD1222 vaccination. At the DNA level, the sequence is TGCGCCAGCAGCCAAGAATCGGGCGGGAGGTTCGAGCAGTACTTC. Protein translation: CASSQESGGRFEQYF.